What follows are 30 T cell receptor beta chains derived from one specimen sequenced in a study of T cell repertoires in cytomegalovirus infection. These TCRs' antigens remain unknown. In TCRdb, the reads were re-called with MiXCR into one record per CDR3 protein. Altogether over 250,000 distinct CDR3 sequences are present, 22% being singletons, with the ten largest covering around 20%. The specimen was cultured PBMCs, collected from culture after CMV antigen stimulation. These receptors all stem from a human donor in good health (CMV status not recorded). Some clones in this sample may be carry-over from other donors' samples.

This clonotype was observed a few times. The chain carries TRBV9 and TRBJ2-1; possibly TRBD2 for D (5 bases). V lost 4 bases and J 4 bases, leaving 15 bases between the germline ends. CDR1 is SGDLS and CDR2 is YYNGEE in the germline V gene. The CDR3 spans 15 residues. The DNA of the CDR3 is TGTGCCAGCAGCCCCCTAGGAGGACCTTACAATGAGCAGTTCTTC. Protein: CASSPLGGPYNEQFF. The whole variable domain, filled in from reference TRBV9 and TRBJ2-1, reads DSGVTQTPKHLITATGQRVTLRCSPRSGDLSVYWYQQSLDQGLQFLIQYYNGEERAKGNILERFSAQQFPDLHSELNLSSLELGDSALYFCASSPLGGPYNEQFFGPGTRLTVL.

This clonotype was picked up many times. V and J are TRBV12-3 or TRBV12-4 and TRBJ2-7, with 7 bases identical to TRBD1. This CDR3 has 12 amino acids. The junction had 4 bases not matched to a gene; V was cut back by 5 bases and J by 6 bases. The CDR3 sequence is CASSTGVGEQYV. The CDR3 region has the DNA TGTGCCAGCAGTACAGGGGTCGGCGAGCAGTACGTC.

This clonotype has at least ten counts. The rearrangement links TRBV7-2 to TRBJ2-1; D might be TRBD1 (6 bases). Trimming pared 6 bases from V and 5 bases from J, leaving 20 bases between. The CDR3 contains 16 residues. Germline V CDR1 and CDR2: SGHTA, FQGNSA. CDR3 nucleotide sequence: TGTGCCAGCAGGCTGAGGGACACCACGGTCAACAATGAGCAGTTCTTC. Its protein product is CASRLRDTTVNNEQFF.

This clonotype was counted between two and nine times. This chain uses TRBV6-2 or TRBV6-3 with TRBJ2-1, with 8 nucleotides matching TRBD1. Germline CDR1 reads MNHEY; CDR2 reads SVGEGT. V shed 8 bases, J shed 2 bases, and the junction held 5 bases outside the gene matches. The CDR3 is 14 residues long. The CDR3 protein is CASGDRGPYNEQFF. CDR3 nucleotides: TGTGCCAGCGGAGACAGGGGTCCCTACAATGAGCAGTTCTTC.

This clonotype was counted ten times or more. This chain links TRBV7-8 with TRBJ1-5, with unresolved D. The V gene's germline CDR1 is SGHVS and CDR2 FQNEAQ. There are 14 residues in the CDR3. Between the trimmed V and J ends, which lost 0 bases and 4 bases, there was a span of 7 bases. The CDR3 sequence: CASSLALRNQPQHF. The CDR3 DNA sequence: TGTGCCAGCAGCTTAGCGCTTAGGAATCAGCCCCAGCATTTT.

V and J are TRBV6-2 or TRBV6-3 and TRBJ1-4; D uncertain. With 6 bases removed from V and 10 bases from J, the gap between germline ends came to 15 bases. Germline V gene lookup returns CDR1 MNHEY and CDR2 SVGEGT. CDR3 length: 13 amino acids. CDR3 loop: CASRTNKNGKLFF. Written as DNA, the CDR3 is TGTGCCAGCAGAACTAACAAGAACGGAAAACTGTTTTTT.

The CDR3 protein is CAISVRAGETQYF. The DNA for the CDR3 is TGTGCCATCAGTGTACGGGCGGGAGAGACCCAGTACTTC. The chain is built from TRBV10-3 and TRBJ2-5, with D perhaps TRBD2 (5 bases). CDR3 length: 13 amino acids. V was clipped by 4 bases and J by 4 bases, with 10 bases between them. The germline V gene encodes CDR1 ENHRY and CDR2 SYGVKD.

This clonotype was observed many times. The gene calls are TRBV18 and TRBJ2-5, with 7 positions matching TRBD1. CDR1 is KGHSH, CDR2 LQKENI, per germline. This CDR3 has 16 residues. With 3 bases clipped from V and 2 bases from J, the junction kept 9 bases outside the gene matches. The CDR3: CASSPGDRVGQETQYF. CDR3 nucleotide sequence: TGTGCCAGCTCACCTGGAGACAGGGTTGGACAAGAGACCCAGTACTTC.

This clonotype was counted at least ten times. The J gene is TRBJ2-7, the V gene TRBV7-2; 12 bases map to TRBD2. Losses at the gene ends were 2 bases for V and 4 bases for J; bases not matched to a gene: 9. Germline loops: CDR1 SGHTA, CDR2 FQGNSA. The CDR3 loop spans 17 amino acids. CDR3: CASSLSLAGGPGYEQYF. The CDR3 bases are TGTGCCAGCAGCTTATCCCTAGCGGGAGGGCCGGGGTACGAGCAGTACTTC.

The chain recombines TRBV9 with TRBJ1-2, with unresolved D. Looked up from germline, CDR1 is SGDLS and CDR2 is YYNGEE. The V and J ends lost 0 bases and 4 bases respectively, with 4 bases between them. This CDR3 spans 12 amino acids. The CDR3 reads CASSVAGYGYTF. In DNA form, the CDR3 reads TGTGCCAGCAGCGTAGCGGGCTATGGCTACACCTTC.

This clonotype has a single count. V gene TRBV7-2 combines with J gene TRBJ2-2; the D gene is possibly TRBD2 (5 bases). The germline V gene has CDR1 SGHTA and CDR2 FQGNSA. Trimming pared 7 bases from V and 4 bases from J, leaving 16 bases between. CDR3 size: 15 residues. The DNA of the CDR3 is TGTGCCAGCACCCACAGAGGGATCGGCACCGGGGAGCTGTTTTTT. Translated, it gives CASTHRGIGTGELFF.

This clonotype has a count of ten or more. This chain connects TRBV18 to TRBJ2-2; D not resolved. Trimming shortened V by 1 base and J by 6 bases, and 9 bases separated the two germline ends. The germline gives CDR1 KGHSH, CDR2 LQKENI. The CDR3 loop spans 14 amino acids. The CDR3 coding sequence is TGTGCCAGCTCACCACTGTCAATAGCCGGGGAGCTGTTTTTT. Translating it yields CASSPLSIAGELFF.

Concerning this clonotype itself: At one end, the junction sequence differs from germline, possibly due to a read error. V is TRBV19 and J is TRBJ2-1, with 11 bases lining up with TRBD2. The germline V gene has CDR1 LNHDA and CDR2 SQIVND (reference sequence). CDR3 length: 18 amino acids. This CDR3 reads CASSIAKGLAVSYNERFF. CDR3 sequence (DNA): TGTGCCAGTAGTATAGCTAAGGGACTAGCGGTCTCCTACAATGAGCGGTTCTTC.

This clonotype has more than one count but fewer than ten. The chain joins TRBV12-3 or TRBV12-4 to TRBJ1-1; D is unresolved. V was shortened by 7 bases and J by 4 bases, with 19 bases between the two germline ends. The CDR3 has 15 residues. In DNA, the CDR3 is TGTGCCAGCACTCCATACTTGGGCAGCGGCACTGAAGCTTTCTTT. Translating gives CASTPYLGSGTEAFF.

In DNA, the CDR3 is TGTGCCAGCAGCGTAGATCCTAGCGGGGTCAATGAGCAGTTCTTC. Its translation is CASSVDPSGVNEQFF. The gene calls are TRBV9 and TRBJ2-1; 9 nucleotides match TRBD2. Germline CDR1 and CDR2: SGDLS and YYNGEE. V was pared by 0 bases and J by 6 bases, with 4 bases of the junction left unmatched. The CDR3 is 15 amino acids.

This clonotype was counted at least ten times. As DNA, the CDR3 is TGTGCCAGCAGGGTCCCGGGACTAGCGGGAGGCCACAATGAGCAGTTCTTC. Translation: CASRVPGLAGGHNEQFF. The rearrangement links TRBV12-3 or TRBV12-4 to TRBJ2-1; TRBD2 matches at 15 bases. V lost 6 bases and J lost 5; bases outside the gene matches: 8. The CDR3 has 17 residues.

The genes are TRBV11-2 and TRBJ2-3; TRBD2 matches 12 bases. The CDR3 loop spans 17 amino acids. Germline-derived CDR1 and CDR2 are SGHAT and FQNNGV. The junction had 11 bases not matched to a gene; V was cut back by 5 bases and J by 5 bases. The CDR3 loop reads CASSATSSGRALDTQYF. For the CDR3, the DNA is TGTGCCAGCAGCGCTACCTCTAGCGGGAGGGCCTTAGATACGCAGTATTTT.

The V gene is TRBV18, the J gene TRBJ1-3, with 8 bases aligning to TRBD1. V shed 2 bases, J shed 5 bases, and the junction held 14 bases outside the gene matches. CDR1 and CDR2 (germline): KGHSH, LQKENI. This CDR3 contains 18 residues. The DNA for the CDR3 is TGTGCCAGCTCACCAGCAGCGATGGACAGGGTAAAGAGAAACACCATATATTTT. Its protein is CASSPAAMDRVKRNTIYF.

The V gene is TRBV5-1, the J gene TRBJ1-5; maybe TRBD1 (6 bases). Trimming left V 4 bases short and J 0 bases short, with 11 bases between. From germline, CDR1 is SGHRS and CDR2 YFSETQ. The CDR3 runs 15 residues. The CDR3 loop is CASSETGYSNQPQHF. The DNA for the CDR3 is TGCGCCAGCAGCGAGACAGGTTATAGCAATCAGCCCCAGCATTTT. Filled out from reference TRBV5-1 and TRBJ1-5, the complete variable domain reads KAGVTQTPRYLIKTRGQQVTLSCSPISGHRSVSWYQQTPGQGLQFLFEYFSETQRNKGNFPGRFSGRQFSNSRSEMNVSTLELGDSALYLCASSETGYSNQPQHFGDGTRLSIL.

The CDR3 loop reads CASSLTTRTLSNTGELFF. DNA of the CDR3: TGCGCCAGCAGCCTGACGACACGGACCCTTTCGAACACCGGGGAGCTGTTTTTT. The chain joins TRBV4-1 to TRBJ2-2; D is undetermined. Deletions cut 4 bases from V and 0 bases from J, with 18 bases between. The CDR3 has 18 residues. In germline, CDR1 is MGHRA, CDR2 YSYEKL.

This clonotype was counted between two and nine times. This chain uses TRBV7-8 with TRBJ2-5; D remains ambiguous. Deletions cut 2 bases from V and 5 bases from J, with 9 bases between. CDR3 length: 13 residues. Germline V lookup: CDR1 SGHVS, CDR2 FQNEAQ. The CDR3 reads CASSLRVKETQYF. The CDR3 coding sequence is TGTGCCAGCAGCTTAAGAGTGAAGGAGACCCAGTACTTC.

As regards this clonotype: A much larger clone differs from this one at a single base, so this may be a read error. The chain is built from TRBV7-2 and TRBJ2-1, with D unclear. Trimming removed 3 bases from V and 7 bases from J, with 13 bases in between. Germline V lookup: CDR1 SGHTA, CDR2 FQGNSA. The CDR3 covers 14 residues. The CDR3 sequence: CASSFGVIKNEQFF. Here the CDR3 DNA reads TGTGCCAGCAGCTTTGGGGTGATTAAAAATGAGCAGTTCTTC.

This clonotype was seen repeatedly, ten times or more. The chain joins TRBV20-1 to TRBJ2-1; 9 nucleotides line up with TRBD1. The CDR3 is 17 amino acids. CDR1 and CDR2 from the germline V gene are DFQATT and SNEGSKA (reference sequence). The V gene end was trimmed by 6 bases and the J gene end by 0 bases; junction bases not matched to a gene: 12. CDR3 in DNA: TGCAGTGCAACCGGGACAGGGTGGAGAAGCTCCTACAATGAGCAGTTCTTC. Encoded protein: CSATGTGWRSSYNEQFF.

In nucleotides, the CDR3 is TGTGCCAGCAGCGACGGCCGGGACAGGGCTAGTCAGCCCCAGCATTTT. Translated: CASSDGRDRASQPQHF. The chain employs TRBV2 and TRBJ1-5; TRBD1 agrees at 9 bases. The J segment lost 6 bases and the V segment lost 6 bases, leaving 12 bases of the junction unmatched. In germline, CDR1 is SNHLY, CDR2 FYNNEI. The CDR3 length is 16 residues.

The CDR3: CASSPTSAGANVLTF. In nucleotides, the CDR3 is TGTGCCAGCAGTCCCACTTCAGCTGGGGCCAACGTCCTGACTTTC. V and J are TRBV27 and TRBJ2-6; D gene unclear. The germline CDR1 and CDR2 sequences are MNHEY and SMNVEV (reference sequence). Trimming took off 5 bases at V and 2 bases at J, with 10 bases between the two ends. The CDR3 sequence is 15 residues long.

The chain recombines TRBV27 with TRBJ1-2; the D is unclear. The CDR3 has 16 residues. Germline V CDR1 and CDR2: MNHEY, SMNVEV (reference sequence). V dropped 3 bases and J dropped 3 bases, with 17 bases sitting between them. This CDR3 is CASSFTRRTEDYGYTF. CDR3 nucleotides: TGTGCCAGCAGTTTCACTCGACGGACCGAGGACTATGGCTACACCTTC.

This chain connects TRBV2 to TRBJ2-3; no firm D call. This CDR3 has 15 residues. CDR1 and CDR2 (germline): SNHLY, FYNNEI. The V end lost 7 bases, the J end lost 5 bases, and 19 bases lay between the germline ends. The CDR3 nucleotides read TGTGCCAGCAAGTGGACGACCACCCGTGGAGATACGCAGTATTTT. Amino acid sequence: CASKWTTTRGDTQYF.

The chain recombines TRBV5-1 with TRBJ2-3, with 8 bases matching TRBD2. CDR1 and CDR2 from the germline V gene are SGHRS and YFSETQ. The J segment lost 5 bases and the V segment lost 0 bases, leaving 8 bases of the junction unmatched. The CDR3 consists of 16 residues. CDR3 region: CASSLAPTSAGDTQYF. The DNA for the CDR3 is TGCGCCAGCAGCTTGGCTCCGACTAGCGCCGGAGATACGCAGTATTTT.

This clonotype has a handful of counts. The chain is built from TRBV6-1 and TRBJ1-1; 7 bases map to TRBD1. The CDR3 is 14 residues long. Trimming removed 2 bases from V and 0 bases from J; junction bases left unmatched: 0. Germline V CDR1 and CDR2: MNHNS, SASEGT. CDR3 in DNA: TGTGCCAGCAGTGAACAGGGGGTGAACACTGAAGCTTTCTTT. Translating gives CASSEQGVNTEAFF.

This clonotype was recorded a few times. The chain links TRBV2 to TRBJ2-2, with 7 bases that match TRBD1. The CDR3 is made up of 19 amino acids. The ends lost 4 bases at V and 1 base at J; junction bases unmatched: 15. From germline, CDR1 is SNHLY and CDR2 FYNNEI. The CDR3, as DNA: TGTGCCAGCAGTGGCCGCGCAAGGGGGCTAAGAAGGAACACCGGGGAGCTGTTTTTT. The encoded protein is CASSGRARGLRRNTGELFF.